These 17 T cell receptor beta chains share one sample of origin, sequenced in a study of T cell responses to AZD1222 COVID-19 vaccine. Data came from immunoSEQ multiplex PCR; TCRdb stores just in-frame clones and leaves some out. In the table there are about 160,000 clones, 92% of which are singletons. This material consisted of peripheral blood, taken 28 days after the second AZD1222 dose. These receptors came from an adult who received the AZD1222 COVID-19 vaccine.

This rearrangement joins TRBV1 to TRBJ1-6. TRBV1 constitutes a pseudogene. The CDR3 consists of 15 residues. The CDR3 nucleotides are TGCACCAGCCCCCTGCGGGGCTCCTATAATTCACCCCTCCACTTT. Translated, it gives CTSPLRGSYNSPLHF.

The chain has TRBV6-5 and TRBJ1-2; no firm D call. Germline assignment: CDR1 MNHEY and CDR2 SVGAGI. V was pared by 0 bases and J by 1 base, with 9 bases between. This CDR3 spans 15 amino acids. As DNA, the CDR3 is TGTGCCAGCAGTTACTCAAGCAGGATTAACTATGGCTACACCTTC. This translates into CASSYSSRINYGYTF.

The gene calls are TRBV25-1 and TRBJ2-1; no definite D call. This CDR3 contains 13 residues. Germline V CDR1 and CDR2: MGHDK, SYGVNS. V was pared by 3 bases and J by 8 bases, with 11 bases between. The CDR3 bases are TGTGCCAGCAGTGATCCTGGCCGGGATGAGCAGTTCTTC. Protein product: CASSDPGRDEQFF.

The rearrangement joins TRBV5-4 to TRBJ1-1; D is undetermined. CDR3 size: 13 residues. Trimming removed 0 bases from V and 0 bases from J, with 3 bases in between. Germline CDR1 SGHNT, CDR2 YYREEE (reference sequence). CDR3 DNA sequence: TGTGCCAGCAGCTTGGTGATGAACACTGAAGCTTTCTTT. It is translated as CASSLVMNTEAFF.

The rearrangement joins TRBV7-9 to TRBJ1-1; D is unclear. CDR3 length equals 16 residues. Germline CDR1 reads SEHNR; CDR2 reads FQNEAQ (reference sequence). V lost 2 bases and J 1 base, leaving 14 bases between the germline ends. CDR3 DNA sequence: TGTGCCAGCAGCTTAACGCGGGCACCTGGGAACACTGAAGCTTTCTTT. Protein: CASSLTRAPGNTEAFF.

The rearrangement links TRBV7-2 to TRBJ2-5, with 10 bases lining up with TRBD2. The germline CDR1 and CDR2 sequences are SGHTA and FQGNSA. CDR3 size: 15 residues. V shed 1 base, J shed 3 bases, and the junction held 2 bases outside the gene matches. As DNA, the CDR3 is TGTGCCAGCAGCTTAGGGCTAGCGGGGGAAGAGACCCAGTACTTC. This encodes CASSLGLAGEETQYF.

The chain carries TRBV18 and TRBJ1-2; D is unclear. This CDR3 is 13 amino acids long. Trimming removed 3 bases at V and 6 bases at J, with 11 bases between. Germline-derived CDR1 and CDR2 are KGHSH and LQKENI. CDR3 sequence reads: CASSPTQEDGYTF. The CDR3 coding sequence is TGTGCCAGCTCACCGACACAAGAGGATGGCTACACCTTC. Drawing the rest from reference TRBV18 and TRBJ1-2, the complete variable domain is NAGVMQNPRHLVRRRGQEARLRCSPMKGHSHVYWYRQLPEEGLKFMVYLQKENIIDESGMPKERFSAEFPKEGPSILRIQQVVRGDSAAYFCASSPTQEDGYTFGSGTRLTVV.

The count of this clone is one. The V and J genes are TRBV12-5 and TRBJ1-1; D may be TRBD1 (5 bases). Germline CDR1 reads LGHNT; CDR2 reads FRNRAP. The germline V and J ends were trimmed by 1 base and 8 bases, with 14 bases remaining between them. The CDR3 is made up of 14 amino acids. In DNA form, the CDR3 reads TGTGCTAGTGGTTTGGGCGACATCGGGGACGAAGCTTTCTTT. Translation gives CASGLGDIGDEAFF. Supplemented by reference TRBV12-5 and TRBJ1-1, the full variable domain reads DARVTQTPRHKVTEMGQEVTMRCQPILGHNTVFWYRQTMMQGLELLAYFRNRAPLDDSGMPKDRFSAEMPDATLATLKIQPSEPRDSAVYFCASGLGDIGDEAFFGQGTRLTVV.

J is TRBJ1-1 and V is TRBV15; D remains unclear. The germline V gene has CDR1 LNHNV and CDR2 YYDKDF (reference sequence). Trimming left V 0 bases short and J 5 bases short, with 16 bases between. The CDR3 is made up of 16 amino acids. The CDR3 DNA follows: TGTGCCACCAGCAGAGATTCTTCATCCCTCGGGACTGAAGCTTTCTTT. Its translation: CATSRDSSSLGTEAFF.

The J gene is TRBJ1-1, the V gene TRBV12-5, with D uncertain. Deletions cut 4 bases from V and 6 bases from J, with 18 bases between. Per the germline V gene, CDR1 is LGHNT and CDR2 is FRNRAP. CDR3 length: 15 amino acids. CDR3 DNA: TGTGCTAGTGGTTCGCACCCACGAGGGCCCCCTGAAGCTTTCTTT. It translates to CASGSHPRGPPEAFF. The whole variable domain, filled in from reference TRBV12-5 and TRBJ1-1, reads DARVTQTPRHKVTEMGQEVTMRCQPILGHNTVFWYRQTMMQGLELLAYFRNRAPLDDSGMPKDRFSAEMPDATLATLKIQPSEPRDSAVYFCASGSHPRGPPEAFFGQGTRLTVV.

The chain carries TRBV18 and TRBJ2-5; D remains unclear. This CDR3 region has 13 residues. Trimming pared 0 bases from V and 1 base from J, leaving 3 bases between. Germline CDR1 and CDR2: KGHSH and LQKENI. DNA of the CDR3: TGTGCCAGCTCACCACCGGTCCAAGAGACCCAGTACTTC. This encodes CASSPPVQETQYF. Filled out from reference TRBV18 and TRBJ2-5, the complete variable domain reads NAGVMQNPRHLVRRRGQEARLRCSPMKGHSHVYWYRQLPEEGLKFMVYLQKENIIDESGMPKERFSAEFPKEGPSILRIQQVVRGDSAAYFCASSPPVQETQYFGPGTRLLVL.

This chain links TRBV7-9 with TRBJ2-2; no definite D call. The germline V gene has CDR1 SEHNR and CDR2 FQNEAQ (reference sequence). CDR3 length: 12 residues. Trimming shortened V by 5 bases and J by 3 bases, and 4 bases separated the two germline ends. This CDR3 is CASSPHTGELFF. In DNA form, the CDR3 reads TGTGCCAGCAGCCCTCACACCGGGGAGCTGTTTTTT.

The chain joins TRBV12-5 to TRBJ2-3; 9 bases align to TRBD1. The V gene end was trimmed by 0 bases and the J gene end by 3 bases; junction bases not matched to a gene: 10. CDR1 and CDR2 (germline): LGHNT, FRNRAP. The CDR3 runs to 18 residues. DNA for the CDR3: TGTGCTAGTGGTTTGGTACTGTCGGGGGGACAGGGAACAGATACGCAGTATTTT. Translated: CASGLVLSGGQGTDTQYF.

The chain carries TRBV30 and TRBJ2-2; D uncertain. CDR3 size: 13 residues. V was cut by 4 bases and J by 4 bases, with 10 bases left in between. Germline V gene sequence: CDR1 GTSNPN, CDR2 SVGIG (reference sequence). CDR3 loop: CAWNPDPTGELFF. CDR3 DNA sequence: TGTGCCTGGAATCCGGACCCCACCGGGGAGCTGTTTTTT.

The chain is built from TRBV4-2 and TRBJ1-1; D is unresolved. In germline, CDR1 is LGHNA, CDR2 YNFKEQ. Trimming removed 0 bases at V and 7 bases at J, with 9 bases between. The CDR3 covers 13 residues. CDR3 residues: CASSQDNALEAFF. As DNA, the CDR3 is TGTGCCAGCAGCCAAGATAATGCGCTTGAAGCTTTCTTT.

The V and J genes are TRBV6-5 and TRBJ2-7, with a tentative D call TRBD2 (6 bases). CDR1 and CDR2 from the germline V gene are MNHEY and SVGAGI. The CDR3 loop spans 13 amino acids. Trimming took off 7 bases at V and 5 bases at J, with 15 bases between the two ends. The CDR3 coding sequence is TGTGCCAGCACCCCCGGGACTGACGACGAGCAGTACTTC. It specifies CASTPGTDDEQYF.

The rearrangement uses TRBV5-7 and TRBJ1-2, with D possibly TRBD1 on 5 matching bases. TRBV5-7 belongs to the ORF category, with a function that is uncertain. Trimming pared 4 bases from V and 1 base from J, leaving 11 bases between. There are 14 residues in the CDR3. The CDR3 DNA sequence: TGTGCCAGCAGCACTCCTAGGGGTAACTATGGCTACACCTTC. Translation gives CASSTPRGNYGYTF.